Below, 3 T cell receptor beta chains from the same sample are listed, as sequenced in a study of CD8 T cells in ankylosing spondylitis. From the 5' RACE reads, TCRdb called clonotypes with MiXCR, one entry per CDR3 protein. The table records just over 350,000 distinct CDR3 sequences, 20% to 25% of them present only once. The sequencing input was blood, either unsorted or a sorted T cell fraction (not recorded which). These receptor sequences come from a male donor with ankylosing spondylitis or in good health (not recorded which).

This clonotype was seen a few times. This chain joins TRBV27 and TRBJ2-1, with 9 bases fitting TRBD1. V lost 6 bases, J lost 6 bases, and 6 bases stayed unmatched. Germline V gene data show CDR1 as MNHEY and CDR2 as SMNVEV (reference sequence). The CDR3 sequence is 14 residues long. The CDR3 here is CASSAGTGLNEQFF. As DNA, the CDR3 is TGTGCCAGCAGCGCCGGGACAGGGCTCAATGAGCAGTTCTTC.

This clonotype was seen only a few times. The chain has TRBV9 and TRBJ2-1; 10 nucleotides line up with TRBD2. CDR1 and CDR2 (germline): SGDLS, YYNGEE. The ends lost 2 bases at V and 8 bases at J; junction bases unmatched: 4. This CDR3 has 14 amino acids. CDR3 sequence: CASSVLAGEYEQFF. In DNA form, the CDR3 reads TGTGCCAGCAGCGTCCTAGCGGGGGAGTATGAGCAGTTCTTC.

In its sample, this clonotype was seen a few times. This chain joins TRBV9 and TRBJ2-3; TRBD2 matches 14 bases. V trimming: 2 bases; J trimming: 5 bases; junction bases outside the gene matches: 10. In germline, CDR1 is SGDLS, CDR2 YYNGEE. This CDR3 contains 18 residues. The CDR3 sequence is CASSVPRGLAGGLDTQYF. The CDR3 DNA is TGTGCCAGCAGCGTCCCCAGAGGACTAGCGGGGGGCTTAGATACGCAGTATTTT. Using reference TRBV9 and TRBJ2-3 for the parts outside the CDR3, the full variable domain is DSGVTQTPKHLITATGQRVTLRCSPRSGDLSVYWYQQSLDQGLQFLIQYYNGEERAKGNILERFSAQQFPDLHSELNLSSLELGDSALYFCASSVPRGLAGGLDTQYFGPGTRLTVL.